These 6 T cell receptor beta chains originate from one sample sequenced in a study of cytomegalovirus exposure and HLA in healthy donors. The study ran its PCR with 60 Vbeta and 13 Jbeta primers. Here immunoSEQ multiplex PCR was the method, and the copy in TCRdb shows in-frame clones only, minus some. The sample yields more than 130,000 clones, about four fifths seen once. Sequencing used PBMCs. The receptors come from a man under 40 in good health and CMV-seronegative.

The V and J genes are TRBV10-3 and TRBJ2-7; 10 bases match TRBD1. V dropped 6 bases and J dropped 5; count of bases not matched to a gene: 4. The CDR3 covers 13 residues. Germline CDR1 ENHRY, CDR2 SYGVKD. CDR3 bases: TGTGCCATCAGGGGACAGGGGTTCGACGAGCAGTACTTC. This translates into CAIRGQGFDEQYF.

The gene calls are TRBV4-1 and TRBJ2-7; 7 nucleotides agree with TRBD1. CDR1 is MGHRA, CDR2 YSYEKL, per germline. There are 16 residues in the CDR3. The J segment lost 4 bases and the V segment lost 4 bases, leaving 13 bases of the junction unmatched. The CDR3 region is CASSLTGTASGYEQYF. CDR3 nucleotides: TGCGCCAGCAGCCTCACAGGGACAGCGTCTGGGTACGAGCAGTACTTC.

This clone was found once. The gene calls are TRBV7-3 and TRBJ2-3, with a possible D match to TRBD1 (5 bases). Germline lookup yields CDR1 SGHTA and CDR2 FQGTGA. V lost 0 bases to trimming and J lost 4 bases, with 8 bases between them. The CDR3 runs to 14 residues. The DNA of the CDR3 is TGTGCCAGCAGCTTAACCCTAGGGGCAGATACGCAGTATTTT. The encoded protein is CASSLTLGADTQYF.

For the CDR3, the DNA is TGTGCCAGCAGTTTTGGGGTAGCGGCCCAGGCCCAGTACTTC. Its translation: CASSFGVAAQAQYF. This chain uses TRBV28 with TRBJ2-5; possibly TRBD2 for D (6 bases). V was clipped by 3 bases and J by 9 bases, with 17 bases between them. This CDR3 is built from 14 residues. Germline CDR1 and CDR2: MDHEN and SYDVKM.

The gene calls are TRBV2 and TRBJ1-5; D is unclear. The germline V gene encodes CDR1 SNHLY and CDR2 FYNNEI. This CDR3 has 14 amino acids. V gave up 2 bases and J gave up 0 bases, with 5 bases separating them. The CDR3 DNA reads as TGTGCCAGCAGTGAAATGTATAGCAATCAGCCCCAGCATTTT. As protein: CASSEMYSNQPQHF.

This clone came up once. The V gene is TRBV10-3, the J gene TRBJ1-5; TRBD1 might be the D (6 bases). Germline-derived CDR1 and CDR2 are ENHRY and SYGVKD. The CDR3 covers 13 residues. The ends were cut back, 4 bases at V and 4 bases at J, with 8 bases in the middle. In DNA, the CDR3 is TGTGCCATCAGTGGGACAGATAATCAGCCCCAGCATTTT. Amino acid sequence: CAISGTDNQPQHF.